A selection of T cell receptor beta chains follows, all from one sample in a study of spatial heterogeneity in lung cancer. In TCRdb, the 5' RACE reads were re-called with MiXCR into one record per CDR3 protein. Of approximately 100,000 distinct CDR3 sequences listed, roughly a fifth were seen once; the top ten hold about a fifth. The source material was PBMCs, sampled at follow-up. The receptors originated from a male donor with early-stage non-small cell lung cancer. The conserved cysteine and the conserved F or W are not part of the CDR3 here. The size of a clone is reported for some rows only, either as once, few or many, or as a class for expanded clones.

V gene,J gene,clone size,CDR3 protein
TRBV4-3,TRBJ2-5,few,ASSPTSGYQETQY
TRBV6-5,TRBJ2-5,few,ASSRRGSGRSETQY
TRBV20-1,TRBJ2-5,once,SARTGEGRSQY
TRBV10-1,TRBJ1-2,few,ASSPGTHYGYT
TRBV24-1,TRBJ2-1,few,ATSGGRRGSYNEQF
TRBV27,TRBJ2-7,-,ASSLTLAYEQY
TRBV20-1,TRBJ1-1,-,SSMTGGNTEAF
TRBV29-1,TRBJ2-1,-,SVEEGLNYNEQF
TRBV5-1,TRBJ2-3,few,ASSFLAGENTDTQY
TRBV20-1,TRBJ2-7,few,SARDATLSPGFYEQY
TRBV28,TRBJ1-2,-,ASRPQGQGYGYT
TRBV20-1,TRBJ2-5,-,SATRLAGGPRETQY
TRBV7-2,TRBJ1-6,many,ASSLLNSYNSPLH
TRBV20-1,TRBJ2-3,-,SALQGGRTDTQY
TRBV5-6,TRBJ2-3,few,ASSAETGESTDTQY
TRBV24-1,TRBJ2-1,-,ATSDLNSAGRSGNEQF